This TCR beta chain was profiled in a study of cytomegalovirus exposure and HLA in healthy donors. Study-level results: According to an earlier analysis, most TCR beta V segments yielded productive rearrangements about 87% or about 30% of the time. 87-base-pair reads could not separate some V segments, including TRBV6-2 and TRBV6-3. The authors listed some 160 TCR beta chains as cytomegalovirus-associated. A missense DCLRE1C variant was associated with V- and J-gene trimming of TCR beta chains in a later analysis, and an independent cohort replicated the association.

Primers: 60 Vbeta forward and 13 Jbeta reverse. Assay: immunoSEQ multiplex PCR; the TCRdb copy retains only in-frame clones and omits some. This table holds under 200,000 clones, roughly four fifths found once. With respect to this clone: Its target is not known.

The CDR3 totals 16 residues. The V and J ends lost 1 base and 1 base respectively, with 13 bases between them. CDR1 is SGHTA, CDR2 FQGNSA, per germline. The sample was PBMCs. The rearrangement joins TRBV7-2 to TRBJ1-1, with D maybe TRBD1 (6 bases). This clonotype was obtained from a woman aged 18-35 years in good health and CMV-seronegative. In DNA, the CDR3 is TGTGCCAGCAGCTTAGTAGGGACAACCGAGAACACTGAAGCTTTCTTT. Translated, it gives CASSLVGTTENTEAFF.